The clone carrying this T cell receptor beta chain appeared a few times. Its antigen remains unidentified. Between the trimmed V and J ends, which lost 0 bases and 6 bases, there was a span of 14 bases. The V gene's germline CDR1 is MNHEY and CDR2 SVGAGI. The CDR3 consists of 15 residues. The sample belongs to a study of T cell responses to AZD1222 COVID-19 vaccine. Findings of the study overall: In all cases, repertoires were sampled only after the peak T cell response. Spike was spanned by vaccine-associated CD4 TCRs, with dominance at 160-218 and 743-854. The study reported that nearly half of spike-specific TCRs target unmutated variant regions.

Clones were sequenced by immunoSEQ multiplex PCR, and TCRdb holds only the in-frame ones, with some missing. The repertoire holds about 66,000 clones, with roughly 78% as singletons. The sequencing here drew on peripheral blood, taken on day 0 of MenACWY control vaccination. The sequence came from an adult in good health. The V and J genes are TRBV6-5 and TRBJ1-2; D not certain. Here the CDR3 DNA reads TGTGCCAGCAGTTACTCTTCCGGGAATCGGAATGGCTACACCTTC. As protein: CASSYSSGNRNGYTF.